This T cell receptor beta chain was recorded in a study of T cells in Graves' hyperthyroidism and ophthalmopathy. Study results and caveats: Progression to ophthalmopathy was predicted a median of roughly 6.6 months early.

The germline CDR1 and CDR2 sequences are DFQATT and SNEGSKA (reference sequence). The germline V and J ends were trimmed by 1 base and 1 base, with 4 bases remaining between them. The CDR3 is 12 amino acids. This clonotype was seen a handful of times. Its antigen is still unknown. There were TCR beta CDR3 regions amplified from RNA transcripts. TCR CDR3 underwent first-round RT-PCR with the HTBI primer set. Via MiXCR, TCRdb re-called the multiplex PCR reads, giving one row per CDR3 protein. Here the sample spans 750,000 to 950,000 distinct CDR3 sequences, 35% to 40% being singletons. The chain joins TRBV20-1 to TRBJ1-1; no firm D call. The sample was blood. The origin of this receptor is a man between 18 and 35 years old with Graves' hyperthyroidism. CDR3 amino acids: CSARVGNTEAFF. For the CDR3, the DNA is TGCAGTGCTAGAGTCGGGAACACTGAAGCTTTCTTT.